There are many counts of the clone carrying this T cell receptor (beta chain). Time point noted: newly diagnosed GD, antithyroid drugs for less than 3 months. Following extraction of RNA from PBMCs, that RNA was used to make the TCR library. These data come from a study of regulatory T cells in long-lasting Graves disease. Relying on iRepertoire HTBI primers and Arm-PCR of CDR3 regions, the team built TCR beta libraries. TCRdb called the multiplex PCR reads again in MiXCR, with one record for every CDR3 protein. The table includes roughly 380,000 distinct CDR3 sequences, 16% detected once. The same specimen was also included in a second study, on T cells in Graves' hyperthyroidism and ophthalmopathy.

The specimen comprised peripheral blood mononuclear cells (PBMCs), sampled at new diagnosis, from a patient treated with antithyroid drugs. This sequence originates from a man aged 35 to 55 with Graves disease.

The CDR3 DNA reads as TGTGCCAGCACCCGGGGTGGCTATGGCTACACCTTC. Translation gives CASTRGGYGYTF. The chain carries TRBV6-1 and TRBJ1-2; D is unresolved. Germline CDR1 is MNHNS and CDR2 is SASEGT. The CDR3 extends over 12 amino acids. Trimming took 7 bases from V and 4 from J, leaving 10 bases between them.